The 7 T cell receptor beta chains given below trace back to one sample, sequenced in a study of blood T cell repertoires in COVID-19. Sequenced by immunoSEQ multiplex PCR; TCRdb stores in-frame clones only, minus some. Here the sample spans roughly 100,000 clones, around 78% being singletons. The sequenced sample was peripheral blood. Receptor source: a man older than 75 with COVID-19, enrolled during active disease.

Here the CDR3 DNA reads TGTGCCAGCAGGCTGGACAGGGCGAGGAATGAGCAGTTCTTC. This sequence encodes CASRLDRARNEQFF. V gene TRBV27 combines with J gene TRBJ2-1, with 8 bases that match TRBD1. CDR3 length equals 14 residues. V lost 6 bases, J lost 7 bases, and 8 bases stayed unmatched. CDR1 is MNHEY, CDR2 SMNVEV, per germline (reference sequence).

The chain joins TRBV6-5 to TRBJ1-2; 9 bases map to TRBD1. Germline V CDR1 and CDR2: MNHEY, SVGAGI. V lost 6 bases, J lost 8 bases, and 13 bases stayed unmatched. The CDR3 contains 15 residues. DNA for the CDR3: TGTGCCAGCAGCGATTTGGGACAGGGTACGAAAGGCTACACCTTC. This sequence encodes CASSDLGQGTKGYTF.

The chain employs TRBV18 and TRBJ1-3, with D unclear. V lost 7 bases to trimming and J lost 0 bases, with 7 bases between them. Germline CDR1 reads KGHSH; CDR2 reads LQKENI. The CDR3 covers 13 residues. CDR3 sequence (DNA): TGTGCCAGCTTAGCAGTCTCTGGAAACACCATATATTTT. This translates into CASLAVSGNTIYF.

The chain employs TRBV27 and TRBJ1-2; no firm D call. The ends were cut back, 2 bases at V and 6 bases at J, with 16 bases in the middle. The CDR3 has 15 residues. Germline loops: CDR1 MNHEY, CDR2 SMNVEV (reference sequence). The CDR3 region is CASSLSPSPYDGYTF. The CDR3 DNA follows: TGTGCCAGCAGTTTAAGCCCGAGCCCTTACGATGGCTACACCTTC.

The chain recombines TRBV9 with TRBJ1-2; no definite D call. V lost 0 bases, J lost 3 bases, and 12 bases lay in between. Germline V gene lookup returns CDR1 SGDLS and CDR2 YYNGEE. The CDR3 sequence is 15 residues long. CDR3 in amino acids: CASSVDGRIDYGYTF. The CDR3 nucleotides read TGTGCCAGCAGCGTAGACGGGAGGATAGACTATGGCTACACCTTC.

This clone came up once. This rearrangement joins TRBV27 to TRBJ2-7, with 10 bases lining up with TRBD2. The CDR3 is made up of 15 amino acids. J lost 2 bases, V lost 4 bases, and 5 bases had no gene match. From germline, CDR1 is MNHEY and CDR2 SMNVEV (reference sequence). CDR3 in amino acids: CASSYGLADTYEQYF. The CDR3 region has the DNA TGTGCCAGCAGTTACGGACTAGCGGATACCTACGAGCAGTACTTC.

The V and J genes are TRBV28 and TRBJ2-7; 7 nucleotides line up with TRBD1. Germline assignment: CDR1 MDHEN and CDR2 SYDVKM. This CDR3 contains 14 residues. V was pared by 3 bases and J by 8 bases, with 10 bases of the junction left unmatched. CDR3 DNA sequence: TGTGCCAGCAGTTTGGGACAGCCCCCTCGTAAGCAGTACTTC. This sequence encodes CASSLGQPPRKQYF.